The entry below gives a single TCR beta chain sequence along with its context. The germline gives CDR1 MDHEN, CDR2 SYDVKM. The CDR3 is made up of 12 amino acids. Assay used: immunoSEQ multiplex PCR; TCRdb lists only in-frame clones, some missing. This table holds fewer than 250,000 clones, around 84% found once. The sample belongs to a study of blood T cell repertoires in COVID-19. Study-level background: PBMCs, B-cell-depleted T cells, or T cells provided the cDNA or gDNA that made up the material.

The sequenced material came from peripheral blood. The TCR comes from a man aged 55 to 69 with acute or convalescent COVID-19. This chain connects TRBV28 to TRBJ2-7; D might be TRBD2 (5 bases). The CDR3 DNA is TGTGCGTCCCAGCGGCAGGACTACGAGCAGTACTTC. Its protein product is CASQRQDYEQYF.